This T cell receptor beta chain was documented in a study of blood T cell repertoires in COVID-19. Whole-study context: The United States, Italy and Spain were the sources of the acute and convalescent COVID-19 samples. From T cells, B-cell-depleted T cells, or PBMCs came the material, which was cDNA or gDNA.

Unmatched junction bases numbered 8, after V lost 3 bases and J lost 16 bases. CDR3 length equals 12 residues. Authors' processing steps: Cell counts per sample came from amplifying reference gene primers. TCRdb's copy holds only in-frame clones and misses some; the assay was immunoSEQ multiplex PCR. V, J and clone size reflect that table, while D and trimming were determined from the DNA. The sample has 300,000 to 400,000 clones, 75% to 90% seen once. Patients in Seattle were enrolled during active infection, then followed longitudinally. The sequenced sample consisted of peripheral blood. The chain has TRBV12-3 or TRBV12-4 and TRBJ2-2; 7 bases map to TRBD1. The TCR originated in an older woman with COVID-19, enrolled during active disease. The CDR3 nucleotides are TGTGCCAGCAGTTTTGGACAGGTAGAGAGGTTTTTT. Its protein product is CASSFGQVERFF.